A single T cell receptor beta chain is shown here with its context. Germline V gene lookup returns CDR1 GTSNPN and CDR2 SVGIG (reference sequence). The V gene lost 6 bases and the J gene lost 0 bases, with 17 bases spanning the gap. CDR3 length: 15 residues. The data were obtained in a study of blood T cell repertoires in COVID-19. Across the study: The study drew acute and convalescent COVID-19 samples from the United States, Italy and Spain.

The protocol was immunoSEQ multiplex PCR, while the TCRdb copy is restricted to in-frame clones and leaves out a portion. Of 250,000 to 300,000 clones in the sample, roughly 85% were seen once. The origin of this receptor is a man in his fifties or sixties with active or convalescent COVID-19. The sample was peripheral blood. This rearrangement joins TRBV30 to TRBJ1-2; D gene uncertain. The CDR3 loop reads CACLPVPVANYGYTF. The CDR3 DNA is TGTGCCTGCCTTCCTGTCCCCGTAGCTAACTATGGCTACACCTTC.